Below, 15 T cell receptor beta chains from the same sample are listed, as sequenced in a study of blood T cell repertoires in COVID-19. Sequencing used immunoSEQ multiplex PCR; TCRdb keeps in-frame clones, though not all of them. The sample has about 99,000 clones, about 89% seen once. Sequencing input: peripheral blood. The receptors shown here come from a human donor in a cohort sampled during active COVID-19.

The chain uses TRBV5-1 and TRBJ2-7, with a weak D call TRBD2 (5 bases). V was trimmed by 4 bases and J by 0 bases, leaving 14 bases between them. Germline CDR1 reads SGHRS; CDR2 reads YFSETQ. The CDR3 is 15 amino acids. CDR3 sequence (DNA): TGCGCCAGCAGCCTCGGGGTAGGGTACTCCTACGAGCAGTACTTC. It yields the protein CASSLGVGYSYEQYF.

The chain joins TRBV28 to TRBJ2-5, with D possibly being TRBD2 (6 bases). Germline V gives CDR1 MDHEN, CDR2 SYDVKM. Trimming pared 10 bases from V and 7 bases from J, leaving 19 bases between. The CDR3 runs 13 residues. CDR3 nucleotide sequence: TGTGCCATTCGGGAGTCTTTAGTGTCGACCCAGTACTTC. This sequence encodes CAIRESLVSTQYF.

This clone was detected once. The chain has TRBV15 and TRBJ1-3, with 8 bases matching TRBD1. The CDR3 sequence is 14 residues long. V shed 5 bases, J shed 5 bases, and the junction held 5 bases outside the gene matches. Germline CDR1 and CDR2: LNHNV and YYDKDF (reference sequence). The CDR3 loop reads CATSPDRGRNTIYF. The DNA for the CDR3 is TGTGCCACCAGCCCTGACAGGGGTAGAAACACCATATATTTT.

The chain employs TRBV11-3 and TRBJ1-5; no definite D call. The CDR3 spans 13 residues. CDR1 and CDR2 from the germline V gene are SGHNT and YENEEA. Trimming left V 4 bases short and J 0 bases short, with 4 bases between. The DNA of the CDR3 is TGTGCCAGCAGCTCCGGTAGCAATCAGCCCCAGCATTTT. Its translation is CASSSGSNQPQHF.

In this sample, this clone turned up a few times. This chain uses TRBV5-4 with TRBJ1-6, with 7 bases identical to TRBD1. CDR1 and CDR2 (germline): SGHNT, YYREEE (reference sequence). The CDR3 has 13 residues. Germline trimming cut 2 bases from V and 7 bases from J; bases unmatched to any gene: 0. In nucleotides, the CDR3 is TGTGCCAGCAGCTTCAGGGGGAATTCACCCCTCCACTTT. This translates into CASSFRGNSPLHF. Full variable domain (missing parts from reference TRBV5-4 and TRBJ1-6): ETGVTQSPTHLIKTRGQQVTLRCSSQSGHNTVSWYQQALGQGPQFIFQYYREEENGRGNFPPRFSGLQFPNYSSELNVNALELDDSALYLCASSFRGNSPLHFGNGTRLTVT.

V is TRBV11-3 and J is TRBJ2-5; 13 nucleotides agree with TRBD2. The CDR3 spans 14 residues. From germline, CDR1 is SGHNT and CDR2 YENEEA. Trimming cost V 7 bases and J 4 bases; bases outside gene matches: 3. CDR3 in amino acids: CASTLAGGLETQYF. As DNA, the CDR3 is TGTGCCAGCACACTAGCGGGGGGGCTAGAGACCCAGTACTTC.

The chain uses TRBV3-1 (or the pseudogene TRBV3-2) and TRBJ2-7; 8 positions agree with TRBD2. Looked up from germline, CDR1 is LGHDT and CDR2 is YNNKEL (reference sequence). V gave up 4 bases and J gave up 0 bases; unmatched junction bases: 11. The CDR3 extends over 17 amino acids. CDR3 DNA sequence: TGTGCCAGCAGCCTACAGGGCTCCGGGACTAGCTCCTACGAGCAGTACTTC. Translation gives CASSLQGSGTSSYEQYF.

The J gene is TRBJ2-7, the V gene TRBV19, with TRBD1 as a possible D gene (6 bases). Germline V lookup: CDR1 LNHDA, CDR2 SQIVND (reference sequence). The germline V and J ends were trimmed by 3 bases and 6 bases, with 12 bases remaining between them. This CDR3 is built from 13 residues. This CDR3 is CASSMNREGEQYF. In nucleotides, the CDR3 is TGTGCCAGTAGTATGAACAGGGAAGGCGAGCAGTACTTC.

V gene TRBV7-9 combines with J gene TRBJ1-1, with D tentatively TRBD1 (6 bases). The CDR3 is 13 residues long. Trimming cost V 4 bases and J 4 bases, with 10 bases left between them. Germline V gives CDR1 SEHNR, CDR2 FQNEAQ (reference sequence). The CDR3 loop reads CASSYRGSTEAFF. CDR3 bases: TGTGCCAGCAGCTATAGGGGGAGCACTGAAGCTTTCTTT.

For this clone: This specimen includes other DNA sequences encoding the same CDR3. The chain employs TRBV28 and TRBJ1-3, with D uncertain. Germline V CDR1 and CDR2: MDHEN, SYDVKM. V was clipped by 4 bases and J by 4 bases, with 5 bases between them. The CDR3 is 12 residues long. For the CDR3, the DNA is TGTGCCAGCAGTTCACAGGGAAACACCATATATTTT. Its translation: CASSSQGNTIYF.

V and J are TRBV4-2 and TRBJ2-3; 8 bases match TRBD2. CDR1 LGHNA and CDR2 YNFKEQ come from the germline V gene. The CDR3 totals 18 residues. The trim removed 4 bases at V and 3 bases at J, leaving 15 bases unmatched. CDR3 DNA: TGTGCCAGCAGCCCCGATTGGTTAGCGGGGAAAACTACAGATACGCAGTATTTT. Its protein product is CASSPDWLAGKTTDTQYF.

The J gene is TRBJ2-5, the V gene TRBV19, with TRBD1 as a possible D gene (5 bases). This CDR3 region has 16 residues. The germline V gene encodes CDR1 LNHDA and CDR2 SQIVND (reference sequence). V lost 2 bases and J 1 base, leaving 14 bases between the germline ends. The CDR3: CASSIRQGGPQETQYF. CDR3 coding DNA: TGTGCCAGTAGTATACGGCAGGGCGGCCCCCAAGAGACCCAGTACTTC.

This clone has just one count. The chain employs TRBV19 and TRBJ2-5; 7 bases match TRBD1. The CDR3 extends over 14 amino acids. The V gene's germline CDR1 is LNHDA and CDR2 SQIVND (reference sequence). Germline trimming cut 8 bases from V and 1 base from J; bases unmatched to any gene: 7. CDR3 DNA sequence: TGTGCCAGTTCCCCGGGACAGACCCAAGAGACCCAGTACTTC. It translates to CASSPGQTQETQYF.

CDR3 sequence: CAWSRGLNTEAFF. The CDR3 DNA sequence: TGTGCCTGGAGTAGGGGCCTTAACACTGAAGCTTTCTTT. The rearrangement links TRBV30 to TRBJ1-1; TRBD1 might be the D (5 bases). V was shortened by 2 bases and J by 2 bases, with 9 bases between the two germline ends. In germline, CDR1 is GTSNPN, CDR2 SVGIG (reference sequence). This CDR3 has 13 residues.

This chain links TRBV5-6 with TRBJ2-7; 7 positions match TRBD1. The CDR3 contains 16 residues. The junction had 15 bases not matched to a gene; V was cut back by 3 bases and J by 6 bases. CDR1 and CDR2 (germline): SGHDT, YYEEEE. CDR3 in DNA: TGTGCCAGCAGCTCGACCCGTGGGACAGCTATTGGCGAGCAGTACTTC. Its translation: CASSSTRGTAIGEQYF.